The clone carrying this T cell receptor beta chain occurred many times. This entry is derived from a study of regulatory T cells in long-lasting Graves disease. Time point specified: newly diagnosed GD, antithyroid drugs for less than 3 months. Construction of the TCR library relied on RNA isolated from PBMCs. CDR3 length: 16 residues. The germline V gene encodes CDR1 MDHEN and CDR2 SYDVKM. V trimming: 6 bases; J trimming: 2 bases; junction bases outside the gene matches: 10. HTBI primers from iRepertoire and Arm-PCR of CDR3 regions yielded the TCR beta libraries. TCRdb ran MiXCR on the multiplex PCR reads and lists one entry per CDR3 protein. The repertoire holds under 700,000 distinct CDR3 sequences, 15% to 20% seen once, with around a quarter in the top ten. The same sample was also studied in work on T cells in Graves' hyperthyroidism and ophthalmopathy. That paper adds: The TCR CDR3 first-round RT-PCR relied on the HTBI primer set. Expanded thyroid clonotypes (above 0.001) were mostly also found in blood.

This chain connects TRBV28 to TRBJ2-3, with 8 bases lining up with TRBD2. Material: peripheral blood mononuclear cells (PBMCs), obtained at new diagnosis, from a patient treated with antithyroid drugs. This TCR came from a woman aged 35-60 years with Graves disease. The CDR3 region is CASSITGLDITDTQYF. DNA of the CDR3: TGTGCCAGCAGCATAACGGGACTAGATATCACAGATACGCAGTATTTT.